This T cell receptor beta chain was recorded in a study of low-dose radiotherapy and immunotherapy resistance in tumors. At the level of the study: Cohort 1 was given 0.5 Gy fractions every 2 weeks, 6.5 Gy in total. Dosing for Cohort 2 consisted of 1 Gy per fraction every two weeks, reaching a total of 13 Gy over 26 weeks.

The time point here: before trial treatment. Both TCRalpha and TCRbeta chains were reverse transcribed with V-gene-specific primers. With a constant-region primer and a V-primer adapter, TCRs were subjected to 15 to 25 PCR cycles of amplification. TCRdb recomputed calls from the reads with MiXCR, one row per CDR3 protein. The table has tens of thousands of distinct CDR3 sequences, around 32% seen once; the top ten hold 8.5% to 14%. The table lists this clonotype with many counts. This receptor was taken from a female donor with ovarian cancer. The sequencing used PBMCs, collected before treatment.

The CDR3 loop is CASSQRTKTNEKLFF. CDR3 DNA sequence: TGCGCCAGCAGCCAGAGGACAAAAACTAATGAAAAACTGTTTTTT. The gene calls are TRBV4-1 and TRBJ1-4; possible D gene TRBD1, 5 bases. Germline loops: CDR1 MGHRA, CDR2 YSYEKL. V was shortened by 3 bases and J by 1 base, with 9 bases between the two germline ends. This CDR3 is built from 15 residues.